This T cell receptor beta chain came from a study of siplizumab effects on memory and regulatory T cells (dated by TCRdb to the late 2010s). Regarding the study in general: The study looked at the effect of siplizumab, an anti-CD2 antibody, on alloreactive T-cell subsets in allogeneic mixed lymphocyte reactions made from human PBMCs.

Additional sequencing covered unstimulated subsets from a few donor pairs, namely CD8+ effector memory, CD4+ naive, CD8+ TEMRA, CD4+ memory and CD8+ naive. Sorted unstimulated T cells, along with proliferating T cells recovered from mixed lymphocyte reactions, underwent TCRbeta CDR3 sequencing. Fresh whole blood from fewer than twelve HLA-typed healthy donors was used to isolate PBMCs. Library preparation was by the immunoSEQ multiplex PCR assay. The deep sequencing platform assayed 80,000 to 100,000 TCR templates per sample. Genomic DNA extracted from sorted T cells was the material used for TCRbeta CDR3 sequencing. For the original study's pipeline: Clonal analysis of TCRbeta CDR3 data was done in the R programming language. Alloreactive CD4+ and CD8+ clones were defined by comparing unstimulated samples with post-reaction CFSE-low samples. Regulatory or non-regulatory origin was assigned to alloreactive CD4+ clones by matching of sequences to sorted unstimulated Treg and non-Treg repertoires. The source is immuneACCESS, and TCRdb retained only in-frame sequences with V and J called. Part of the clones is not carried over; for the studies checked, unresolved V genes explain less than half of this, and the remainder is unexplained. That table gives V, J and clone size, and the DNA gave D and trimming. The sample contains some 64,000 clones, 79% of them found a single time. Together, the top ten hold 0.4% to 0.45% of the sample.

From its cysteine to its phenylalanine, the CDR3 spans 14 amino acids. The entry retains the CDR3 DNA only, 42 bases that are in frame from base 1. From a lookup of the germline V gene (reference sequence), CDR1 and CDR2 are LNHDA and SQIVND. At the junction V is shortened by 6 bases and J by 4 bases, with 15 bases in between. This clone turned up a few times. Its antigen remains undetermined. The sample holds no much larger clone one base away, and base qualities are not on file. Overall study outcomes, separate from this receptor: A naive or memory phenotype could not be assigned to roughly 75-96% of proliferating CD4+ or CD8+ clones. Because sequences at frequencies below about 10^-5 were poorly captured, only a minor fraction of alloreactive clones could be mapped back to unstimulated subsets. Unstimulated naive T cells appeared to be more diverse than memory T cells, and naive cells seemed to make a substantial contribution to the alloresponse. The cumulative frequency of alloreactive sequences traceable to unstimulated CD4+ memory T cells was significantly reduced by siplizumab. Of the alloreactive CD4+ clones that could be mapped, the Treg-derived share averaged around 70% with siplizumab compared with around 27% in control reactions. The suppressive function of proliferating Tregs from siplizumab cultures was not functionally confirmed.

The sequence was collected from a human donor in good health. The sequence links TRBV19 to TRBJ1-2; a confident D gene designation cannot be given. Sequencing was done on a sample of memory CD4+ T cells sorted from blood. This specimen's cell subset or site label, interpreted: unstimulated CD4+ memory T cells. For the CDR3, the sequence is CASSLEEVSYGYTF. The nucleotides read TGTGCCAGTAGCCTGGAGGAGGTGAGCTATGGCTACACCTTC.